Below, 28 T cell receptor beta chains from the same sample are listed, as sequenced in a study of blood T cell repertoires in COVID-19. Using immunoSEQ multiplex PCR, the repertoire was profiled, and TCRdb retains in-frame clones only, with some absent. The sample lists approximately 400,000 clones; around 92% were seen once. Source material: peripheral blood. The receptors originated from a man in his forties with acute or convalescent COVID-19.

A few counts support this clone. The chain uses TRBV2 and TRBJ1-5; 10 nucleotides agree with TRBD1. V lost 6 bases to trimming and J lost 0 bases; unmatched junction nucleotides: 14. Germline loops: CDR1 SNHLY, CDR2 FYNNEI. The CDR3 is 19 amino acids. The CDR3 DNA reads as TGTGCCAGCAGACACCAACCCGGGACAGGGGAAAATAGCAATCAGCCCCAGCATTTT. It specifies CASRHQPGTGENSNQPQHF.

The chain joins TRBV28 to TRBJ2-7; 10 positions agree with TRBD1. Germline V lookup: CDR1 MDHEN, CDR2 SYDVKM. V gave up 5 bases and J gave up 4 bases; unmatched junction bases: 8. The CDR3 runs to 15 residues. CDR3 coding DNA: TGTGCCAGCAGTACCTCCGGGACAGGGGAGTACGAGCAGTACTTC. This encodes CASSTSGTGEYEQYF.

This chain joins TRBV25-1 and TRBJ1-2; D unresolved. CDR1 and CDR2 (germline): MGHDK, SYGVNS. Trimming shortened V by 3 bases and J by 4 bases, and 6 bases separated the two germline ends. This CDR3 spans 12 amino acids. CDR3 in DNA: TGTGCCAGCAGTGACGGGAGCTATGGCTACACCTTC. Amino acids: CASSDGSYGYTF.

The V and J genes are TRBV28 and TRBJ1-6; no definite D call. The germline V and J ends were trimmed by 10 bases and 6 bases, with 16 bases remaining between them. The CDR3 extends over 14 amino acids. Per germline, CDR1 MDHEN and CDR2 SYDVKM. This chain's CDR3 is CAIRAESANSPLHF. The CDR3 DNA is TGTGCCATACGAGCCGAAAGCGCTAATTCACCCCTCCACTTT.

The CDR3 sequence is CASRFRLPGGPSDTQYF. The CDR3 nucleotides read TGTGCAAGTCGCTTCAGGCTCCCGGGGGGGCCGTCAGATACGCAGTATTTT. The V gene is TRBV12-2, the J gene TRBJ2-3; the table's D call of TRBD2 was not tested on the DNA. TRBV12-2 is a documented pseudogene. The CDR3 sequence is 17 residues long.

The chain combines TRBV5-1 with TRBJ2-3; 8 nucleotides agree with TRBD1. The CDR3 loop spans 16 amino acids. Germline-derived CDR1 and CDR2 are SGHRS and YFSETQ. J lost 0 bases, V lost 2 bases, and 5 bases had no gene match. The CDR3 sequence is CASSLPTGESTDTQYF. CDR3 coding DNA: TGCGCCAGCAGCTTACCGACAGGGGAGAGCACAGATACGCAGTATTTT.

The V call is TRBV30, the J call TRBJ2-5; 7 nucleotides line up with TRBD1. The V gene end was trimmed by 5 bases and the J gene end by 1 base; junction bases not matched to a gene: 7. Germline CDR1 and CDR2: GTSNPN and SVGIG (reference sequence). This CDR3 comprises 14 residues. CDR3 residues: CAWGGQMVQETQYF. The CDR3 bases are TGTGCCTGGGGGGGACAGATGGTCCAAGAGACCCAGTACTTC.

The chain recombines TRBV30 with TRBJ2-1; 7 bases align to TRBD2. Trimming took 0 bases from V and 7 from J; bases not matched to a gene: 3. The CDR3 has 13 residues. Germline V gene lookup returns CDR1 GTSNPN and CDR2 SVGIG (reference sequence). This CDR3 reads CAWSVPGRNEQFF. CDR3 DNA sequence: TGTGCCTGGAGTGTACCCGGGAGGAATGAGCAGTTCTTC.

The chain carries TRBV5-3 and TRBJ1-4, with D hard to call. TRBV5-3 is designated an ORF whose function remains uncertain. CDR3 length: 15 amino acids. The V end lost 7 bases, the J end lost 6 bases, and 19 bases lay between the germline ends. CDR3 bases: TGTGCCAGAGAGTTGCGTACAGTCTCCGATGAAAAACTGTTTTTT. Translating gives CARELRTVSDEKLFF.

The rearrangement uses TRBV5-6 and TRBJ1-1; a possible D gene is TRBD1 (5 bases). Germline V gene sequence: CDR1 SGHDT, CDR2 YYEEEE. Trimming took off 5 bases at V and 1 base at J, with 12 bases between the two ends. The CDR3 runs to 14 residues. The CDR3 coding sequence is TGTGCCAGCAGGGAGGGACTGGGGAACACTGAAGCTTTCTTT. Translated: CASREGLGNTEAFF.

The J gene is TRBJ1-1, the V gene TRBV6-5; no clear D. The germline CDR1 and CDR2 sequences are MNHEY and SVGAGI. V was shortened by 2 bases and J by 1 base, with 8 bases between the two germline ends. The CDR3 spans 14 residues. CDR3: CASSYTRTNTEAFF. CDR3 coding DNA: TGTGCCAGCAGTTACACGCGTACGAACACTGAAGCTTTCTTT.

This sequence joins TRBV28 and TRBJ2-5; 8 bases are shared with TRBD2. The trim removed 10 bases at V and 2 bases at J, leaving 12 bases unmatched. The CDR3 loop spans 15 amino acids. Germline CDR1 and CDR2: MDHEN and SYDVKM. DNA of the CDR3: TGTGCCACGTCCCTCGTACGGGGGGGGCAAGAGACCCAGTACTTC. This sequence encodes CATSLVRGGQETQYF.

The genes are TRBV28 and TRBJ1-1; the D is unclear. The germline V gene has CDR1 MDHEN and CDR2 SYDVKM. The CDR3 is 12 amino acids. V shed 7 bases and J shed 1 base, with 7 bases lying between them. The CDR3 region has the DNA TGTGCCAGCAATGCAGGGAACACTGAAGCTTTCTTT. Translating gives CASNAGNTEAFF.

This clone was seen just once. The chain employs TRBV28 and TRBJ1-2; D might be TRBD1 (6 bases). This CDR3 is built from 14 residues. V lost 11 bases and J 0 bases, leaving 16 bases between the germline ends. The germline V gene has CDR1 MDHEN and CDR2 SYDVKM. The CDR3 region is CALGGQATNYGYTF. In nucleotides, the CDR3 is TGTGCCCTCGGGGGGCAAGCGACTAACTATGGCTACACCTTC.

CDR3 nucleotides: TGTGCCAGCAGCCTGAGAAGCAGGGAAAGGTCCACTGAAGCTTTCTTT. This translates into CASSLRSRERSTEAFF. The chain links TRBV11-1 to TRBJ1-1; tentatively, D is TRBD1 (5 bases). The germline V gene encodes CDR1 SGHAT and CDR2 FQDESV (reference sequence). The V gene lost 5 bases and the J gene lost 4 bases, with 20 bases spanning the gap. CDR3 length equals 16 residues.

The CDR3: CASSTTGQSYEQYF. CDR3 DNA sequence: TGTGCCAGCAGCACAACGGGACAGAGCTACGAGCAGTACTTC. This rearrangement joins TRBV7-2 to TRBJ2-7; 7 bases are shared with TRBD1. Trimming removed 5 bases from V and 3 bases from J; junction bases left unmatched: 7. Germline CDR1 and CDR2: SGHTA and FQGNSA. The CDR3 contains 14 residues.

CDR3 protein: CASSFRDRDAIYF. CDR3 sequence (DNA): TGTGCCAGCAGCTTTCGGGACAGGGACGCCATATATTTT. The V and J genes are TRBV4-2 and TRBJ1-3; TRBD1 agrees at 9 bases. The CDR3 runs 13 residues. V lost 5 bases to trimming and J lost 11 bases; unmatched junction nucleotides: 7. Germline V gives CDR1 LGHNA, CDR2 YNFKEQ.

V is TRBV2 and J is TRBJ2-3, with D perhaps matching TRBD1 (6 bases). Germline values: CDR1 SNHLY, CDR2 FYNNEI. V shed 7 bases and J shed 4 bases, with 12 bases lying between them. This CDR3 is 13 amino acids long. In DNA, the CDR3 is TGTGCCAGCAACACAGGGCTGTCAGATACGCAGTATTTT. Amino acid sequence: CASNTGLSDTQYF.

This rearrangement joins TRBV4-1 to TRBJ1-4; D perhaps matches TRBD1 (6 bases). This CDR3 comprises 19 residues. V was trimmed by 0 bases and J by 0 bases, leaving 17 bases between them. CDR1 is MGHRA, CDR2 YSYEKL, per germline. CDR3 protein: CASSQDGKHRVATNEKLFF. The CDR3 DNA reads as TGCGCCAGCAGCCAAGATGGCAAGCACAGGGTCGCAACTAATGAAAAACTGTTTTTT.

On this clone itself: At the DNA level, this CDR3 is encoded by other sequences in the same sample as well. V gene TRBV27 combines with J gene TRBJ1-1; possibly TRBD1 for D (5 bases). Germline V gene lookup returns CDR1 MNHEY and CDR2 SMNVEV (reference sequence). The length of the CDR3 is 13 residues. The V end was cut by 3 bases, the J end by 4 bases, with 9 bases between. Here the CDR3 DNA reads TGTGCCAGCAGTTTGGGGGGGGGCACTGAAGCTTTCTTT. Residues: CASSLGGGTEAFF.

The J gene is TRBJ1-2, the V gene TRBV6-6; 8 positions agree with TRBD1. The CDR3 has 14 residues. Germline lookup yields CDR1 MNHNY and CDR2 SVGAGI (reference sequence). V was clipped by 7 bases and J by 8 bases; unmatched bases: 12. The CDR3 protein is CASIIGQGGGGYTF. The CDR3 DNA reads as TGTGCCAGCATTATAGGACAGGGCGGGGGAGGCTACACCTTC.

The CDR3 nucleotides are TGCAGTGCTAGTGAGGGCATCCCAGATACGCAGTATTTT. It translates to CSASEGIPDTQYF. J is TRBJ2-3 and V is TRBV20-1, with D tentatively TRBD2 (5 bases). The CDR3 has 13 amino acids. V was pared by 3 bases and J by 4 bases, with 11 bases between. The germline V gene encodes CDR1 DFQATT and CDR2 SNEGSKA (reference sequence).

The chain couples TRBV19 to TRBJ2-7; 9 bases match TRBD1. This CDR3 spans 14 amino acids. Germline CDR1 is LNHDA and CDR2 is SQIVND (reference sequence). Trimming at V came to 8 bases and at J to 4 bases, leaving 9 bases not matched to a gene. The CDR3 loop is CASSWGQGPYEQYF. The CDR3 DNA sequence: TGTGCCAGTTCGTGGGGACAGGGCCCTTACGAGCAGTACTTC.

V usage is TRBV4-1 and J usage is TRBJ2-1; 9 bases map to TRBD2. This CDR3 is built from 15 residues. CDR1 MGHRA and CDR2 YSYEKL come from the germline V gene. J lost 7 bases, V lost 3 bases, and 7 bases had no gene match. The CDR3 spells CASSHAPGLANEQFF. The CDR3, as DNA: TGCGCCAGCAGCCATGCGCCGGGACTAGCAAATGAGCAGTTCTTC.

This chain connects TRBV9 to TRBJ2-1, with a tentative D call TRBD2 (5 bases). The length of the CDR3 is 15 residues. Per the germline V gene, CDR1 is SGDLS and CDR2 is YYNGEE. Trimming pared 0 bases from V and 2 bases from J, leaving 9 bases between. The CDR3 spells CASSVGVAPYNEQFF. The CDR3 DNA is TGTGCCAGCAGCGTAGGGGTAGCGCCCTACAATGAGCAGTTCTTC.

The chain links TRBV5-5 to TRBJ2-5, with D perhaps TRBD2 (6 bases). The CDR3 length is 15 residues. Germline loops: CDR1 SGHKS, CDR2 YYEKEE (reference sequence). The V gene lost 4 bases and the J gene lost 4 bases, with 17 bases spanning the gap. The CDR3 DNA reads TGTGCCAGCAGCAAGGGACTCTTAGTAGGAGAGACCCAGTACTTC. The encoded protein is CASSKGLLVGETQYF.

The chain combines TRBV9 with TRBJ2-3; D is undetermined. The V end lost 0 bases, the J end lost 0 bases, and 8 bases lay between the germline ends. This CDR3 has 15 amino acids. From germline, CDR1 is SGDLS and CDR2 YYNGEE. The CDR3 nucleotides are TGTGCCAGCAGCGTAGCAGGTCATAGCACAGATACGCAGTATTTT. Protein: CASSVAGHSTDTQYF.

The CDR3 region is CASSRRQGNEQFF. The CDR3 DNA is TGCGCCAGCAGCCGAAGACAGGGCAATGAGCAGTTCTTC. The V call is TRBV5-1, the J call TRBJ2-1, with 7 bases matching TRBD1. This CDR3 has 13 amino acids. The trim removed 4 bases at V and 6 bases at J, leaving 4 bases unmatched. The germline CDR1 and CDR2 sequences are SGHRS and YFSETQ.